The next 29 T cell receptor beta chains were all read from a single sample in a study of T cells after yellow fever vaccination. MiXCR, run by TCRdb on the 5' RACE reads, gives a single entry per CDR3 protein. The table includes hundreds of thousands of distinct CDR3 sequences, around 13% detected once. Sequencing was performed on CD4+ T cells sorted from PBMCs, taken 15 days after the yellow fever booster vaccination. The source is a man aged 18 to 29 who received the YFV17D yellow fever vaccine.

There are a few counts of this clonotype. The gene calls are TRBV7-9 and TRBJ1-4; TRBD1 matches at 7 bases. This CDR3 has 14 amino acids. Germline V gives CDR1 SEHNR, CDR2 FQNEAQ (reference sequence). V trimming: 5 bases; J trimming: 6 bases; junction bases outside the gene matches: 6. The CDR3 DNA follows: TGTGCCAGCAGCCCAGGTGGGACAGATGAAAAACTGTTTTTT. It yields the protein CASSPGGTDEKLFF.

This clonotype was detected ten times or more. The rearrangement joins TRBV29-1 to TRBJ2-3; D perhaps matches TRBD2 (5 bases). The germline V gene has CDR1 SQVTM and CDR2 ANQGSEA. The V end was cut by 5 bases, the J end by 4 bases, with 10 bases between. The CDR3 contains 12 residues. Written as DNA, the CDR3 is TGCAGCGTTAAATGGGAGTCAGATACGCAGTATTTT. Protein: CSVKWESDTQYF.

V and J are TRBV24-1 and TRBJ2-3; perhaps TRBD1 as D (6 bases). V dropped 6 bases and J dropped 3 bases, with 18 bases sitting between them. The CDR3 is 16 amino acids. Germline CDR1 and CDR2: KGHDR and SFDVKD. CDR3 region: CATSPLDRGPTDTQYF. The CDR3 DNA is TGTGCCACCAGTCCCCTGGACAGAGGGCCAACAGATACGCAGTATTTT.

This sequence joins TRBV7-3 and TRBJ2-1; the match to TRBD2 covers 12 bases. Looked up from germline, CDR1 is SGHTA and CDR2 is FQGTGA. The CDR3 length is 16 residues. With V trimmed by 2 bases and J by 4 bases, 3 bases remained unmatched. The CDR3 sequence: CASSLLAGGPYNEQFF. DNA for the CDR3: TGTGCCAGCAGCTTACTAGCGGGGGGGCCTTACAATGAGCAGTTCTTC.

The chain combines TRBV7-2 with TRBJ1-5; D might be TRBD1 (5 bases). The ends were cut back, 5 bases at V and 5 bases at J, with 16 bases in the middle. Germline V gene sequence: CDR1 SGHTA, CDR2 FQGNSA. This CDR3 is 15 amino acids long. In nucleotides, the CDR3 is TGTGCCAGCAGCCCGACCTACCAGGGAGATCAGCCCCAGCATTTT. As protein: CASSPTYQGDQPQHF.

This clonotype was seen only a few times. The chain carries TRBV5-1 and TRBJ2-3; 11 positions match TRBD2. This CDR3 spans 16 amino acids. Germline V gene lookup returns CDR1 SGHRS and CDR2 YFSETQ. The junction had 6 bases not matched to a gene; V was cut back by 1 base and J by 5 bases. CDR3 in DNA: TGCGCCAGCAGCTTGAATAGCGGGGGGGCCGGAGATACGCAGTATTTT. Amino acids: CASSLNSGGAGDTQYF.

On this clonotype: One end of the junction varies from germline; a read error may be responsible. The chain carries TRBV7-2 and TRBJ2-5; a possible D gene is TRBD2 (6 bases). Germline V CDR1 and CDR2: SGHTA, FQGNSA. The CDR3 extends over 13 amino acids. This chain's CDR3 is CASSIAVQETQYF. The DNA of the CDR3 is TGTGCCAGCAGCATAGCGGTTCAAGAGACCCAGTACTTC.

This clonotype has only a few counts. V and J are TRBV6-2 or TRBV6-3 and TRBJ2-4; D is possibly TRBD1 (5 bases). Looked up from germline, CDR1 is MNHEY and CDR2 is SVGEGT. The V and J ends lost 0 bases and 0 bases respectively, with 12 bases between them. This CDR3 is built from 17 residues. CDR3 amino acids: CASSYSIQDLAKNIQYF. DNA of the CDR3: TGTGCCAGCAGTTACTCGATACAGGACCTAGCCAAAAACATTCAGTACTTC.

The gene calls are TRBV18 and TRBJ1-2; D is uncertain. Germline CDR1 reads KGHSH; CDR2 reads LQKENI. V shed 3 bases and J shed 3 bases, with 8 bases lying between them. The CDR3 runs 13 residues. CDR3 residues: CASSPGSDYGYTF. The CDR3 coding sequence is TGTGCCAGCTCACCTGGGAGTGACTATGGCTACACCTTC.

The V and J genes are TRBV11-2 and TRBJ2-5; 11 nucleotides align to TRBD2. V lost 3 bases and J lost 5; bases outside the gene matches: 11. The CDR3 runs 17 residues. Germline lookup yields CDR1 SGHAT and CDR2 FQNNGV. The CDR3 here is CASSFGASGGPEETQYF. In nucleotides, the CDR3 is TGTGCCAGCAGCTTTGGGGCTAGCGGGGGGCCGGAGGAGACCCAGTACTTC.

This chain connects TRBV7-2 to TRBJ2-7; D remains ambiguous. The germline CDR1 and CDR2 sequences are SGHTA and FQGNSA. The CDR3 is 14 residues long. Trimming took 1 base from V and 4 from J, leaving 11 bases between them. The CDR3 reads CASSLGMGLYEQYV. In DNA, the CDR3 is TGTGCCAGCAGCTTAGGAATGGGGTTATACGAGCAGTACGTC.

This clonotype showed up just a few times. CDR3 sequence (DNA): TGTGCTAGTGGTTTGGTAATAGGGGATGGCTACACCTTC. Encoded protein: CASGLVIGDGYTF. J is TRBJ1-2 and V is TRBV12-5; weak D call: TRBD1 (5 bases). Per germline, CDR1 LGHNT and CDR2 FRNRAP. V lost 0 bases and J lost 6, with 8 bases in between. This CDR3 has 13 residues.

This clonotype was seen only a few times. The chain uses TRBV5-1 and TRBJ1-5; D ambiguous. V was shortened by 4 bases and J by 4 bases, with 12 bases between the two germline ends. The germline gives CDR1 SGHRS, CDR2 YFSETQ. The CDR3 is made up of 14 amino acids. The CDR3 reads CASSPAPENQPQHF. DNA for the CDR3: TGCGCCAGCAGCCCGGCCCCAGAGAATCAGCCCCAGCATTTT.

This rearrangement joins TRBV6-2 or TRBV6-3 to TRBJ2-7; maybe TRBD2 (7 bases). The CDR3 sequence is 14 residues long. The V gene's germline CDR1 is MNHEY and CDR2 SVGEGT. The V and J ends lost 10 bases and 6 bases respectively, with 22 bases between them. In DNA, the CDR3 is TGTGCCATCTCCTCCCGTGCGGGGGCCCTCGAGCAGTACTTC. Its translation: CAISSRAGALEQYF.

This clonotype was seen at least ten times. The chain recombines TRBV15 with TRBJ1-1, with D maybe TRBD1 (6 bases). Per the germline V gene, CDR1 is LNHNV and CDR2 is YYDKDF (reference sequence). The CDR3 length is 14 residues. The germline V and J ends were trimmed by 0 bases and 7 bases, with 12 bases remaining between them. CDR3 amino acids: CATSREGGQLEAFF. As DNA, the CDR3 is TGTGCCACCAGCAGAGAAGGCGGACAGCTTGAAGCTTTCTTT.

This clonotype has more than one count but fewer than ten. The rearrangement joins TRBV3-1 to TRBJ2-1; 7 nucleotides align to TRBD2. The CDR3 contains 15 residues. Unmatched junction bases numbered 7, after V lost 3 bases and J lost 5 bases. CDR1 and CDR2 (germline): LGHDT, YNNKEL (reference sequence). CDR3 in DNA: TGTGCCAGCAGCCACTGGGGGGGATCGAACAATGAGCAGTTCTTC. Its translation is CASSHWGGSNNEQFF.

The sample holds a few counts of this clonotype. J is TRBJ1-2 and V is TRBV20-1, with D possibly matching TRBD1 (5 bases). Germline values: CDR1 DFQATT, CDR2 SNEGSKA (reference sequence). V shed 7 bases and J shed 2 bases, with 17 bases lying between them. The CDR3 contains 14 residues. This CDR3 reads CSVPVGTVNYGYTF. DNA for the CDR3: TGCAGTGTCCCGGTCGGGACGGTGAACTATGGCTACACCTTC.

Here the CDR3 reads CASSGRTVNTEAFF. The CDR3 DNA reads as TGCGCCAGCAGCGGTCGGACGGTGAACACTGAAGCTTTCTTT. This chain links TRBV5-1 with TRBJ1-1; D is unresolved. The CDR3 loop spans 14 amino acids. Germline V CDR1 and CDR2: SGHRS, YFSETQ. The V end was cut by 4 bases, the J end by 0 bases, with 10 bases between.

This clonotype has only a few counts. The CDR3 DNA follows: TGTGCCAGCAGCGCCCAAGGTGGGGGGGCCTGGGAGACCCAGTACTTC. Protein sequence: CASSAQGGGAWETQYF. The chain carries TRBV9 and TRBJ2-5; perhaps TRBD2 as D (7 bases). V was cut by 3 bases and J by 5 bases, with 20 bases left in between. Germline CDR1 and CDR2: SGDLS and YYNGEE. The CDR3 is 16 residues long.

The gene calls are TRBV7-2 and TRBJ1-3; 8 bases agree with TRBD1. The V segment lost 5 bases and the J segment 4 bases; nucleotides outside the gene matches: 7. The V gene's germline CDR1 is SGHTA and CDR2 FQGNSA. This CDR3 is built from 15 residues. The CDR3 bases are TGTGCCAGCAGCCAGTGGACAGGGACCGGAAACACCATATATTTT. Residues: CASSQWTGTGNTIYF.

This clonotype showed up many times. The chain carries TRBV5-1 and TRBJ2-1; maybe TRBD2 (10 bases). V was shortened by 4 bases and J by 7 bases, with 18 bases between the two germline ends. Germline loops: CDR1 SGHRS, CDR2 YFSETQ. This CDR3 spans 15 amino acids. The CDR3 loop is CASSQRGGTGNEQFF. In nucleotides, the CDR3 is TGCGCCAGCAGCCAGCGGGGGGGGACAGGGAATGAGCAGTTCTTC.

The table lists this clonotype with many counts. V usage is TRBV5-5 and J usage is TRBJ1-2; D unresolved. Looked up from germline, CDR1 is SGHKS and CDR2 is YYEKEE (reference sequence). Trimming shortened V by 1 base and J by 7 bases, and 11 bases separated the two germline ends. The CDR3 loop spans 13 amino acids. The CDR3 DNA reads TGTGCCAGCAGCTTGTCCGGACTAACTGGCTACACCTTC. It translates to CASSLSGLTGYTF.

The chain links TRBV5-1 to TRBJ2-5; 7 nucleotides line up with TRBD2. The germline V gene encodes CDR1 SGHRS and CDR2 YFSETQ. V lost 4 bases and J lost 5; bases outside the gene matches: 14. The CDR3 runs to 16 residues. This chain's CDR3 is CASSGTFDGTTETQYF. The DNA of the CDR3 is TGCGCCAGCAGCGGCACCTTCGACGGGACTACCGAGACCCAGTACTTC.

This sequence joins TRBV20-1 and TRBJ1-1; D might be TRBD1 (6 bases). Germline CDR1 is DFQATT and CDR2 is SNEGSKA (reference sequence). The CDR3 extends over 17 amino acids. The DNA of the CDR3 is TGCAGGGCGACCCGTGGCTTCAGAGACAGGATGAACACTGAAGCTTTCTTT. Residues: CRATRGFRDRMNTEAFF.

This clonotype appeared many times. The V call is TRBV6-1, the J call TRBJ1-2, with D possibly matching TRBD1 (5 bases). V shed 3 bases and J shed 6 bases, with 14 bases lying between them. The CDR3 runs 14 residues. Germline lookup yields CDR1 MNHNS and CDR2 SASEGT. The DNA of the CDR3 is TGTGCCAGCAGTGAGAGGCAGGGAAGGGATGGCTACACCTTC. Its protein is CASSERQGRDGYTF.

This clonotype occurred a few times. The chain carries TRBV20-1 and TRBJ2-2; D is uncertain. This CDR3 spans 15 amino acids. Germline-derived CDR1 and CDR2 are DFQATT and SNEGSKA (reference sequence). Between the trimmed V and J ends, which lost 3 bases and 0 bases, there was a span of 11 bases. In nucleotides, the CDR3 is TGCAGTGCTAGCCCGAATGGCGCGAACACCGGGGAGCTGTTTTTT. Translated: CSASPNGANTGELFF.

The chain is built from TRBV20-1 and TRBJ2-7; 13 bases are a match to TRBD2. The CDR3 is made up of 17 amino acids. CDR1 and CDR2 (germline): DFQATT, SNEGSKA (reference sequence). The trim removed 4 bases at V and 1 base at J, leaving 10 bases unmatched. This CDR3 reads CSAKLTSGGSGSYEQYF. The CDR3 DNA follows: TGCAGTGCTAAGCTGACTAGCGGGGGGTCCGGGTCCTACGAGCAGTACTTC.

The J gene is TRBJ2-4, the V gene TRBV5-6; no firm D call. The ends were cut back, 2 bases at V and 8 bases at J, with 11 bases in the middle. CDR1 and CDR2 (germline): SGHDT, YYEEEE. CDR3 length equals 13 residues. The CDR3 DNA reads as TGTGCCAGCAGCTTTACCGGAGCCCACATTCAGTACTTC. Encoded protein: CASSFTGAHIQYF. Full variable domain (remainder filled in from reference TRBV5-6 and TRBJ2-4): DAGVTQSPTHLIKTRGQQVTLRCSPKSGHDTVSWYQQALGQGPQFIFQYYEEEERQRGNFPDRFSGHQFPNYSSELNVNALLLGDSALYLCASSFTGAHIQYFGAGTRLSVL.

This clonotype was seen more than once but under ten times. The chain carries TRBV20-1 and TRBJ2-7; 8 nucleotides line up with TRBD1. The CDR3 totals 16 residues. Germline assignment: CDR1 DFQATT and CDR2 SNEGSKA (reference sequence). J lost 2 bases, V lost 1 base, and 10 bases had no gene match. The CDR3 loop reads CSARGTGRGGTYEQYF. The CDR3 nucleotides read TGCAGTGCTAGAGGGACAGGGCGTGGGGGAACCTACGAGCAGTACTTC.